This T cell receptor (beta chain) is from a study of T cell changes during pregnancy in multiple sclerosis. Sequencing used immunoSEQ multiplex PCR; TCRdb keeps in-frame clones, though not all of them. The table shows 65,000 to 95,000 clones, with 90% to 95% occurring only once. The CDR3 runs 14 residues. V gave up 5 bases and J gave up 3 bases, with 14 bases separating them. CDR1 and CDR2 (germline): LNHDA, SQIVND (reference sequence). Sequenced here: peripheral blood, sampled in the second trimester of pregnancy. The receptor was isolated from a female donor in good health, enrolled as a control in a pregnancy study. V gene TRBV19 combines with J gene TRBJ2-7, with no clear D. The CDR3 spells CASSPSFSGYEQYF. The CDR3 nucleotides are TGTGCCAGTAGTCCCTCGTTCTCCGGCTACGAGCAGTACTTC.